These 2 T cell receptor beta chains originate from one sample sequenced in a study of blood T cell repertoires in COVID-19. Sequenced by immunoSEQ multiplex PCR; TCRdb stores in-frame clones only, minus some. Here the sample spans over 300,000 clones, over 75% being singletons. Input material: PBMCs or T cells enriched from blood (not recorded which). All receptors derive from a woman between 25 and 40 years old with acute COVID-19.

The chain uses TRBV7-9 and TRBJ2-1; 8 bases fit TRBD2. V shed 0 bases and J 6 bases; nucleotides not matched to a gene: 7. The CDR3 loop spans 16 amino acids. Germline values: CDR1 SEHNR, CDR2 FQNEAQ (reference sequence). Here the CDR3 DNA reads TGTGCCAGCAGCTTAGCAAGTGGACTAGCACGCAATGAGCAGTTCTTC. As protein: CASSLASGLARNEQFF.

This clone was observed once. The V gene is TRBV2, the J gene TRBJ2-7, with 8 bases matching TRBD1. V trimming: 10 bases; J trimming: 3 bases; junction bases outside the gene matches: 11. The CDR3 is 14 amino acids. The germline CDR1 and CDR2 sequences are SNHLY and FYNNEI. The CDR3 sequence: CATGPGTGGYEQYF. In DNA form, the CDR3 reads TGTGCCACCGGACCCGGGACAGGTGGCTACGAGCAGTACTTC.